This entry lists 8 T cell receptor beta chains sequenced from one sample in a study of blood T cell repertoires in COVID-19. Measured with immunoSEQ multiplex PCR; TCRdb has only the in-frame clones, and not every one. The data hold about 110,000 clones, with around four fifths observed a single time. Input material: peripheral blood. Every receptor here comes from a woman in her sixties or seventies with acute or convalescent COVID-19.

CDR3 nucleotide sequence: TGTGCCAGCAGCCCGACAGGGCTCTATGGCTACACCTTC. Translated: CASSPTGLYGYTF. The chain employs TRBV7-9 and TRBJ1-2, with 7 bases identical to TRBD1. The V and J ends lost 5 bases and 4 bases, in that order; junction bases with no gene match: 4. Germline CDR1 SEHNR, CDR2 FQNEAQ (reference sequence). The CDR3 has 13 residues. Full variable domain (remainder filled in from reference TRBV7-9 and TRBJ1-2): DTGVSQNPRHKITKRGQNVTFRCDPISEHNRLYWYRQTLGQGPEFLTYFQNEAQLEKSRLLSDRFSAERPKGSFSTLEIQRTEQGDSAMYLCASSPTGLYGYTFGSGTRLTVV.

The chain recombines TRBV10-1 with TRBJ2-1; no clear D gene. Between the trimmed V and J ends, which lost 2 bases and 7 bases, there was a span of 9 bases. CDR3 size: 13 residues. Germline-derived CDR1 and CDR2 are WNHNN and SYGVQD (reference sequence). The CDR3 loop is CASSEGLRNEQFF. Written as DNA, the CDR3 is TGCGCCAGCAGTGAGGGGCTACGGAATGAGCAGTTCTTC.

The chain combines TRBV3-1 (or the pseudogene TRBV3-2) with TRBJ2-3; the match to TRBD2 covers 8 bases. V trimming: 3 bases; J trimming: 3 bases; junction bases outside the gene matches: 8. Germline V gene data show CDR1 as LGHDT and CDR2 as YNNKEL (reference sequence). There are 16 residues in the CDR3. The CDR3 loop is CASSQATSGGTDTQYF. CDR3 DNA: TGTGCCAGCAGCCAGGCTACTAGCGGTGGAACAGATACGCAGTATTTT.

This chain links TRBV14 with TRBJ1-6; 9 bases map to TRBD1. The germline V gene encodes CDR1 SGHDN and CDR2 FVKESK. The CDR3 covers 15 residues. V lost 3 bases and J lost 10; bases outside the gene matches: 7. CDR3 protein: CASSHYRGLGSPLHF. The DNA of the CDR3 is TGTGCCAGCAGCCATTACAGGGGGCTCGGATCACCCCTCCACTTT.

The chain has TRBV28 and TRBJ2-7, with TRBD2 matching 9 bases. Germline CDR1 and CDR2: MDHEN and SYDVKM. The CDR3 consists of 14 residues. The junction had 4 bases not matched to a gene; V was cut back by 7 bases and J by 0 bases. CDR3 bases: TGTGCCAGCATAAGTAGCGGGAGCTCCTACGAGCAGTACTTC. This encodes CASISSGSSYEQYF. Supplemented by reference TRBV28 and TRBJ2-7, the full variable domain reads DVKVTQSSRYLVKRTGEKVFLECVQDMDHENMFWYRQDPGLGLRLIYFSYDVKMKEKGDIPEGYSVSREKKERFSLILESASTNQTSMYLCASISSGSSYEQYFGPGTRLTVT.

This clone was observed a few times. J is TRBJ2-7 and V is TRBV28; 10 bases line up with TRBD2. The J segment lost 6 bases and the V segment lost 6 bases, leaving 14 bases of the junction unmatched. Germline CDR1 reads MDHEN; CDR2 reads SYDVKM. This CDR3 region has 16 residues. CDR3 residues: CASRPSSGSVSVEQYF. The CDR3 nucleotides read TGTGCCAGCAGGCCGTCTAGCGGGAGCGTATCAGTCGAGCAGTACTTC.

This chain joins TRBV12-5 and TRBJ2-2; D is unresolved. The CDR3 is 15 amino acids. V lost 4 bases and J 0 bases, leaving 9 bases between the germline ends. Germline loops: CDR1 LGHNT, CDR2 FRNRAP. The CDR3: CASGSPSSNTGELFF. For the CDR3, the DNA is TGTGCTAGTGGTTCCCCTTCCTCGAACACCGGGGAGCTGTTTTTT. The whole variable domain, remainder taken from reference TRBV12-5 and TRBJ2-2, is DARVTQTPRHKVTEMGQEVTMRCQPILGHNTVFWYRQTMMQGLELLAYFRNRAPLDDSGMPKDRFSAEMPDATLATLKIQPSEPRDSAVYFCASGSPSSNTGELFFGEGSRLTVL.

V gene TRBV24-1 combines with J gene TRBJ2-3, with D perhaps TRBD2 (5 bases). The V end was cut by 0 bases, the J end by 1 base, with 13 bases between. In germline, CDR1 is KGHDR, CDR2 SFDVKD. The length of the CDR3 is 17 residues. The CDR3 is CATSDLQGSRGTDTQYF. CDR3 sequence (DNA): TGTGCCACCAGTGATTTGCAAGGGAGCCGCGGCACAGATACGCAGTATTTT.